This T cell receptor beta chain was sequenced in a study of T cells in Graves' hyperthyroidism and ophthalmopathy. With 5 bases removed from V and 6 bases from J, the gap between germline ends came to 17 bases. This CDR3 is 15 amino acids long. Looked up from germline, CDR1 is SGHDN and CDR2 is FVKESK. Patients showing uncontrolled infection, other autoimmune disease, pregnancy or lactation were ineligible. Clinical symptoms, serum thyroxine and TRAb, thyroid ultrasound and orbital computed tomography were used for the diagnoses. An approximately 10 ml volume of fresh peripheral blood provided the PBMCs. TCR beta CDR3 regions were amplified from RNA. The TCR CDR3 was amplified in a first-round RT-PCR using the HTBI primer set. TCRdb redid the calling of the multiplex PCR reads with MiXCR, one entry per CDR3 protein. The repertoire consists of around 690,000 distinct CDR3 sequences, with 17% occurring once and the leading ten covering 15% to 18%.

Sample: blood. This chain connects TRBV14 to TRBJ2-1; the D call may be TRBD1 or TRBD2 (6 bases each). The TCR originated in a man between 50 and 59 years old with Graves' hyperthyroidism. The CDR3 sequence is CASSDLEGGFNEQFF. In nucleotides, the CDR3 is TGTGCCAGCAGCGACCTGGAGGGGGGCTTCAATGAGCAGTTCTTC.